The 10 T cell receptor beta chains in this list originate from one sample, sequenced in a study of cytomegalovirus exposure and HLA in healthy donors. TCRdb's table, derived via immunoSEQ multiplex PCR, lists solely in-frame clones and lacks some. The sample shows roughly 270,000 clones, approximately 87% of them seen only once. The source material was PBMCs. The receptors were sampled from a woman aged 18-29 years in good health and CMV-seronegative.

The chain uses TRBV6-5 and TRBJ1-1; 7 bases line up with TRBD1. This CDR3 has 11 amino acids. The germline V gene encodes CDR1 MNHEY and CDR2 SVGAGI. Trimming took 7 bases from V and 11 from J; bases not matched to a gene: 7. CDR3 bases: TGTGCCAGCACCAGGGGGGTCCGGGCTTTCTTT. It encodes CASTRGVRAFF.

This CDR3 is CASSYSRGNEQYF. CDR3 sequence (DNA): TGTGCCAGCAGTTACTCGAGGGGGAACGAGCAGTACTTC. V and J are TRBV6-6 and TRBJ2-7, with D perhaps TRBD1 (6 bases). Germline V CDR1 and CDR2: MNHNY, SVGAGI (reference sequence). With 0 bases removed from V and 5 bases from J, the gap between germline ends came to 8 bases. This CDR3 has 13 residues.

The CDR3 loop is CASSETGGGGYGYTF. The DNA of the CDR3 is TGTGCCAGCAGTGAGACAGGGGGCGGTGGCTATGGCTACACCTTC. The rearrangement uses TRBV2 and TRBJ1-2; 10 nucleotides agree with TRBD1. Germline V gene data show CDR1 as SNHLY and CDR2 as FYNNEI. CDR3 length: 15 amino acids. The trim removed 3 bases at V and 4 bases at J, leaving 5 bases unmatched.

The chain combines TRBV2 with TRBJ1-5; the D gene is possibly TRBD1 (6 bases). Trimming stripped 8 bases from V and 4 bases from J, with 12 bases between. The CDR3 is made up of 13 amino acids. In germline, CDR1 is SNHLY, CDR2 FYNNEI. The CDR3 nucleotides read TGTGCCAGCCGGACAGTCGAAAATCAGCCCCAGCATTTT. It is translated as CASRTVENQPQHF.

This rearrangement joins TRBV5-1 to TRBJ1-4, with D unclear. Germline CDR1 SGHRS, CDR2 YFSETQ. CDR3 length equals 13 residues. V was trimmed by 3 bases and J by 1 base, leaving 4 bases between them. CDR3 loop: CASSSQTNEKLFF. The CDR3 coding sequence is TGCGCCAGCAGCTCCCAAACTAATGAAAAACTGTTTTTT. Based on the CDR3 plus reference TRBV5-1 and TRBJ1-4, the full variable domain is KAGVTQTPRYLIKTRGQQVTLSCSPISGHRSVSWYQQTPGQGLQFLFEYFSETQRNKGNFPGRFSGRQFSNSRSEMNVSTLELGDSALYLCASSSQTNEKLFFGSGTQLSVL.

The chain joins TRBV6-1 to TRBJ2-7; no clear D. The V gene's germline CDR1 is MNHNS and CDR2 SASEGT. The CDR3 has 14 amino acids. V lost 3 bases to trimming and J lost 1 base, with 10 bases between them. In nucleotides, the CDR3 is TGTGCCAGCAGTGATACGTGGCAGTCCTACGAGCAGTACTTC. This encodes CASSDTWQSYEQYF.

The rearrangement uses TRBV6-6 and TRBJ1-6, with TRBD1 matching over 9 bases. Unmatched junction bases numbered 4, after V lost 8 bases and J lost 8 bases. CDR3 length: 13 amino acids. Germline V gene sequence: CDR1 MNHNY, CDR2 SVGAGI (reference sequence). CDR3 nucleotide sequence: TGTGCCAGCTCTAGGACAGGGGATTCACCCCTCCACTTT. Translating it yields CASSRTGDSPLHF.

The chain recombines TRBV30 with TRBJ1-6; perhaps TRBD1 as D (5 bases). Germline-derived CDR1 and CDR2 are GTSNPN and SVGIG (reference sequence). V gave up 3 bases and J gave up 0 bases, with 9 bases separating them. The CDR3 covers 15 residues. For the CDR3, the DNA is TGTGCCTGGAGCCAGACAGACTCCTATAATTCACCCCTCCACTTT. Translating gives CAWSQTDSYNSPLHF.

The V call is TRBV11-2, the J call TRBJ2-1; 11 bases align to TRBD2. CDR1 is SGHAT, CDR2 FQNNGV, per germline. Trimming took 1 base from V and 7 from J; bases not matched to a gene: 6. The CDR3 extends over 16 amino acids. DNA for the CDR3: TGTGCCAGCAGCTTAGGTCCGGGACTAGCGGTTAATGAGCAGTTCTTC. Its translation: CASSLGPGLAVNEQFF.

V gene TRBV11-2 combines with J gene TRBJ1-3; D remains unclear. Germline CDR1 reads SGHAT; CDR2 reads FQNNGV. CDR3 size: 16 residues. V shed 2 bases and J shed 3 bases, with 14 bases lying between them. CDR3 in amino acids: CASSLSTQLDGNTIYF. Here the CDR3 DNA reads TGTGCCAGCAGCTTATCCACCCAACTAGATGGAAACACCATATATTTT.